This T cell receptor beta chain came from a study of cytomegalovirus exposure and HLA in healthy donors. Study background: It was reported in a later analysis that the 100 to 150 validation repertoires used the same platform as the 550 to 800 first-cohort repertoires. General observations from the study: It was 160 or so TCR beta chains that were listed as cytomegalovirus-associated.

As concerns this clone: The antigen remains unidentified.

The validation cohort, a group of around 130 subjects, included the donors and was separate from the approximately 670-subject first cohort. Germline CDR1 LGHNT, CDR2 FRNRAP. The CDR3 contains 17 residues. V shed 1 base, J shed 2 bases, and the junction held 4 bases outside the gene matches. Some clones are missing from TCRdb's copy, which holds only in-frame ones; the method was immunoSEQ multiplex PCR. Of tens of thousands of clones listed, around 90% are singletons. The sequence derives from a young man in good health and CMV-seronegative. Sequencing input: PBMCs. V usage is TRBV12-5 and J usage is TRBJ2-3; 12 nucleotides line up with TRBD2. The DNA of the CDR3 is TGTGCTAGTGGTTTGGCAAGACTAGCGGGAGACACAGATACGCAGTATTTT. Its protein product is CASGLARLAGDTDTQYF.